The entry below describes one TCR beta chain. Its matching antigen is unknown. This CDR3 spans 14 amino acids. Germline assignment: CDR1 SGHKS and CDR2 YYEKEE (reference sequence). Trimming removed 4 bases from V and 1 base from J, with 11 bases in between. This sample was taken from a study of cytomegalovirus exposure and HLA in healthy donors. General observations from the study: With later analysis, a missense DCLRE1C variant became linked to TCR beta V- and J-gene trimming. The analysis excluded some indistinguishable V segments, including TRBV6-2 and TRBV6-3. The study recorded 164 TCR beta chains that were cytomegalovirus-associated.

It was with 60 Vbeta and 13 Jbeta primers that the PCR ran. Method: immunoSEQ multiplex PCR; TCRdb's copy keeps in-frame clones and lacks some. The sample includes some 110,000 clones, around 86% of them seen just once. Nominally healthy donors provided the samples, though records likely missed some immune exposures. This clonotype was obtained from a man aged 25 to 40 in good health and CMV-seronegative. J is TRBJ1-1 and V is TRBV5-5; D possibly corresponds to TRBD1 (5 bases). The sequenced sample consisted of PBMCs. CDR3 region: CASSRPGGNTEAFF. The DNA for the CDR3 is TGTGCCAGCAGCCGGCCGGGGGGGAACACTGAAGCTTTCTTT.